One and the same sample provided the 25 T cell receptor beta chains below, sequenced in a study of prognosis after radiotherapy for stage I lung cancer. Genomic DNA served as the source from which two-round multiplex PCR generated TCR beta CDR3 amplicons. With primers specific to each TRBV and TRBJ gene, the first-round PCR was performed. TCRdb redid the calling of the multiplex PCR reads with MiXCR, one entry per CDR3 protein. The sample yields 30,000 to 40,000 distinct CDR3 sequences, more than 30% seen once. The sequencing here drew on PBMCs, taken before or after stereotactic body radiation therapy (not recorded which). The receptors were gathered from a donor over 45 with non-small cell lung cancer.

This chain connects TRBV7-3 to TRBJ1-1; D unclear. V was pared by 4 bases and J by 4 bases, with 10 bases between. The V gene's germline CDR1 is SGHTA and CDR2 FQGTGA. CDR3 length: 13 residues. The CDR3: CASSWAQSTEAFF. Here the CDR3 DNA reads TGTGCCAGCAGCTGGGCACAGAGCACTGAAGCTTTCTTT.

This sequence joins TRBV7-9 and TRBJ2-5, with TRBD1 matching 12 bases. Germline V gene lookup returns CDR1 SEHNR and CDR2 FQNEAQ (reference sequence). The CDR3 length is 15 residues. J gave up 14 bases and V 5 bases, and 15 bases lay outside the gene matches. The CDR3: CASSPGTGGLGTHYF. In nucleotides, the CDR3 is TGTGCCAGCAGCCCCGGGACAGGGGGCTTGGGGACTCATTACTTC.

This clonotype was detected ten times or more. A read error is possible here, since a much larger clone lies one base away. J is TRBJ1-2 and V is TRBV3-1, with D unresolved. In germline, CDR1 is LGHDT, CDR2 YNNKEL (reference sequence). The CDR3 has 13 residues. For the CDR3, the DNA is TGTACCAGCAGCCAAGGTTCGGGCTGGGGCTACACCTTC. Encoded protein: CTSSQGSGWGYTF.

Comment on this clonotype: A far larger clone differs by one base, so this is likely a read error. The chain recombines TRBV2 with TRBJ2-3, with a possible D match to TRBD2 (6 bases). This CDR3 is built from 14 residues. Trimming left V 6 bases short and J 5 bases short, with 15 bases between. CDR1 and CDR2 (germline): SNHLY, FYNNEI. The CDR3 region has the DNA TGTGCCAGCAGCCTAGGGGTCGGGAGAGATACGCAGTATTTT. Its protein product is CASSLGVGRDTQYF. Combining the CDR3 with reference TRBV2 and TRBJ2-3 gives the whole variable domain EPEVTQTPSHQVTQMGQEVILRCVPISNHLYFYWYRQILGQKVEFLVSFYNNEISEKSEIFDDQFSVERPDGSNFTLKIRSTKLEDSAMYFCASSLGVGRDTQYFGPGTRLTVL.

On this clonotype itself: Sequence at one end of the junction differs from germline and may be a read error. This sequence joins TRBV12-3 or TRBV12-4 and TRBJ1-5; no firm D call. The CDR3 covers 14 residues. Written as DNA, the CDR3 is TGTGCCAGCACCGCGGGGTCCAGGTGCCAGCCCCATCATTTT. It codes for CASTAGSRCQPHHF.

This clonotype was observed at least ten times. The chain links TRBV6-2 or TRBV6-3 to TRBJ2-3; 11 bases fit TRBD2. CDR3 length: 16 amino acids. Trimming at V came to 5 bases and at J to 2 bases, leaving 6 bases not matched to a gene. Germline assignment: CDR1 MNHEY and CDR2 SVGEGT. The CDR3 region is CASSPGLAVYTDTQYF. The CDR3 bases are TGTGCCAGCAGTCCGGGACTAGCGGTGTACACAGATACGCAGTATTTT.

This clonotype was seen many times. This sequence joins TRBV29-1 and TRBJ2-6, with D possibly called TRBD1 or TRBD2 (5 bases each). The germline V gene encodes CDR1 SQVTM and CDR2 ANQGSEA. The CDR3 totals 14 residues. V was trimmed by 4 bases and J by 4 bases, leaving 11 bases between them. CDR3 protein: CSVARGSGANVLTF. The CDR3 DNA is TGCAGCGTTGCGAGGGGATCGGGGGCCAACGTCCTGACTTTC.

About this clonotype itself: This may arise from a read error, as a much more abundant clone is one base away. The chain carries TRBV6-1 and TRBJ2-7, with 10 bases that match TRBD2. Germline values: CDR1 MNHNS, CDR2 SASEGT. This CDR3 has 16 amino acids. CDR3 loop: CASSRGTAGGTYEHYF. In DNA, the CDR3 is TGTGCCAGCAGTCGCGGGACAGCGGGGGGGACCTACGAGCATTACTTC.

This clonotype was seen ten or more times. V is TRBV20-1 and J is TRBJ1-1; tentative D call: TRBD1 (5 bases). The CDR3 consists of 12 residues. V lost 5 bases and J 8 bases, leaving 15 bases between the germline ends. Germline loops: CDR1 DFQATT, CDR2 SNEGSKA (reference sequence). CDR3 nucleotide sequence: TGCAGTGCTGCTAAGGGACCGCGAGAAGCTTTCTTT. Protein: CSAAKGPREAFF.

Ten or more counts support this clonotype. The V gene is TRBV20-1, the J gene TRBJ2-3, with a weak D call TRBD1 (5 bases). The CDR3 is 11 residues long. The germline CDR1 and CDR2 sequences are DFQATT and SNEGSKA (reference sequence). Trimming removed 7 bases from V and 4 bases from J, with 9 bases in between. The CDR3 sequence is CSERGADTQYF. The CDR3 DNA is TGCAGTGAAAGGGGCGCAGATACGCAGTATTTT.

The chain has TRBV4-1 and TRBJ2-7; D is unresolved. The CDR3 totals 16 residues. V dropped 3 bases and J dropped 0 bases, with 15 bases sitting between them. CDR1 and CDR2 from the germline V gene are MGHRA and YSYEKL. CDR3 nucleotides: TGCGCCAGCAGCCACCCCGGGCCGATAACCTCCTACGAGCAGTACTTC. Translating it yields CASSHPGPITSYEQYF.

This clonotype was found many times. Sequence at one end of the junction differs from germline and may be a read error. The gene calls are TRBV14 and TRBJ2-7; no reliable D call. Germline lookup yields CDR1 SGHDN and CDR2 FVKESK. The CDR3 sequence is 15 residues long. CDR3 bases: TGTGCCAGCAGCCAAGAAGGTAGAGCCAACTACGAGCAGCACTTC. Translated: CASSQEGRANYEQHF.

This clonotype was detected ten times or more. The CDR3 is CAWSIPGLYEQYF. CDR3 nucleotides: TGTGCCTGGAGTATCCCGGGGCTCTACGAGCAGTACTTC. This chain connects TRBV30 to TRBJ2-7; D is perhaps TRBD1 or TRBD2 (5 bases each). From germline, CDR1 is GTSNPN and CDR2 SVGIG (reference sequence). This CDR3 is built from 13 residues. Trimming cost V 2 bases and J 3 bases, with 11 bases left between them.

This clonotype was found many times. The V and J genes are TRBV10-3 and TRBJ2-7, with 7 bases identical to TRBD1. The CDR3 extends over 13 amino acids. Germline CDR1 is ENHRY and CDR2 is SYGVKD. Germline trimming cut 4 bases from V and 7 bases from J; bases unmatched to any gene: 7. Here the CDR3 reads CAISGDSRGEQYF. CDR3 DNA sequence: TGTGCCATCAGTGGGGACAGCCGCGGGGAGCAGTACTTC.

This clonotype was counted at least ten times. The V gene is TRBV19, the J gene TRBJ1-1; TRBD1 agrees at 8 bases. The V gene end was trimmed by 10 bases and the J gene end by 3 bases; junction bases not matched to a gene: 10. Germline-derived CDR1 and CDR2 are LNHDA and SQIVND (reference sequence). The CDR3 is 14 amino acids. CDR3 nucleotide sequence: TGTGCCACCCAGGGGGCAGGTCGTGACACTGAAGCTTTCTTT. It is translated as CATQGAGRDTEAFF.

This clonotype has more than one count but fewer than ten. The rearrangement uses TRBV9 and TRBJ2-5; possible D gene TRBD2, 5 bases. The CDR3 consists of 14 residues. The V end lost 1 base, the J end lost 5 bases, and 12 bases lay between the germline ends. The germline V gene encodes CDR1 SGDLS and CDR2 YYNGEE. CDR3 in amino acids: CASSVSHSGETQYF. The CDR3, as DNA: TGTGCCAGCAGCGTAAGCCATTCGGGGGAGACCCAGTACTTC.

In its sample, this clonotype was seen many times. The V and J genes are TRBV24-1 and TRBJ2-3; D is uncertain. Germline loops: CDR1 KGHDR, CDR2 SFDVKD. The V and J ends lost 3 bases and 1 base respectively, with 19 bases between them. CDR3 length: 18 amino acids. CDR3 protein: CATSDPLARVKGTDTQYF. The CDR3 DNA is TGTGCCACCAGTGATCCCCTCGCTAGGGTGAAAGGCACAGATACGCAGTATTTT.

This clonotype was seen at least ten times. This chain uses TRBV10-3 with TRBJ1-2; 11 nucleotides line up with TRBD1. V lost 4 bases and J lost 4; bases outside the gene matches: 5. This CDR3 is built from 15 residues. CDR1 ENHRY and CDR2 SYGVKD come from the germline V gene. Written as DNA, the CDR3 is TGTGCCATCAGTGGCCGGGACAGGGGGTTCTATGGCTACACCTTC. This gives the protein CAISGRDRGFYGYTF.

Details on this clonotype: A far larger clone is one nucleotide away, so this likely arose from a read error. The chain couples TRBV11-1 to TRBJ2-7, with 7 positions matching TRBD1. Per the germline V gene, CDR1 is SGHAT and CDR2 is FQDESV (reference sequence). With V trimmed by 4 bases and J by 5 bases, 8 bases remained unmatched. The CDR3 spans 14 residues. CDR3 DNA sequence: TGTGCCAGCAGCTACGGGAAAGGGGGCGACGAGCAGTACTTC. Amino acid sequence: CASSYGKGGDEQYF.

This clonotype was detected many times. V and J are TRBV24-1 and TRBJ2-1; 7 nucleotides line up with TRBD2. The ends lost 6 bases at V and 6 bases at J; junction bases unmatched: 7. The CDR3 runs 14 residues. Germline CDR1 reads KGHDR; CDR2 reads SFDVKD. The CDR3 DNA reads as TGTGCCACCAGTCGCCCCTGGGGGGGCAATGAGCAGTTCTTC. Its translation is CATSRPWGGNEQFF.

The V gene is TRBV28, the J gene TRBJ2-7; the match to TRBD1 covers 7 bases. The V and J ends lost 4 bases and 5 bases, in that order; junction bases with no gene match: 2. This CDR3 comprises 12 residues. Germline CDR1 reads MDHEN; CDR2 reads SYDVKM. CDR3 coding DNA: TGTGCCAGCAGTTCTGACAGGGACGAGCAGTACTTC. This sequence encodes CASSSDRDEQYF.

This clonotype was counted many times. The chain joins TRBV6-4 to TRBJ1-1; 7 bases line up with TRBD1. The CDR3 covers 14 residues. Trimming took 5 bases from V and 1 from J; bases not matched to a gene: 4. Germline lookup yields CDR1 MRHNA and CDR2 SNTAGT. CDR3 protein: CASSLTGENTEAFF. The CDR3 region has the DNA TGTGCCAGCAGTCTTACAGGGGAGAACACTGAAGCTTTCTTT.

This clonotype was detected many times. The chain is built from TRBV19 and TRBJ1-5; D is uncertain. V was pared by 0 bases and J by 5 bases, with 14 bases between. In germline, CDR1 is LNHDA, CDR2 SQIVND (reference sequence). This CDR3 is 16 amino acids long. The CDR3 DNA is TGTGCCAGTAGTATAGACACGGTAAGGGTAGATCAGCCCCAGCATTTT. Encoded protein: CASSIDTVRVDQPQHF.

This clonotype was observed a few times. A much bigger clone sits one base away, suggesting this may be a read error. The chain has TRBV20-1 and TRBJ1-1; D is perhaps TRBD1 (5 bases). Germline CDR1 reads DFQATT; CDR2 reads SNEGSKA (reference sequence). The CDR3 sequence is 12 residues long. Trimming took off 3 bases at V and 5 bases at J, with 10 bases between the two ends. The CDR3 DNA follows: TGCAGTGCTAGTATGGGGCGGACTGAAGCTTTCTTT. This gives the protein CSASMGRTEAFF.

This clonotype was counted ten times or more. This chain uses TRBV18 with TRBJ2-2, with 8 bases aligning to TRBD1. Trimming cost V 1 base and J 5 bases; bases outside gene matches: 3. Germline lookup yields CDR1 KGHSH and CDR2 LQKENI. This CDR3 comprises 15 residues. CDR3 region: CASSPRQGRTGELFF. The CDR3 DNA is TGTGCCAGCTCACCACGACAGGGGAGAACCGGGGAGCTGTTTTTT.